The T cell receptor beta chain described here comes from a study of blood T cell repertoires in COVID-19. In the study overall: COVID-19 samples collected from the United States, Italy and Spain covered acute and convalescent phases. PBMCs, B-cell-depleted T cells, or T cells provided the cDNA or gDNA that made up the material.

How the authors handled the data: Reference gene primers were amplified, and this amplification served to estimate nucleated cell counts. Produced via immunoSEQ multiplex PCR; TCRdb's table is partial and in-frame only. Clone size and V and J calls were adopted from that table, with D and trimming inferred from the DNA. This sample has some 46,000 clones; roughly 88% occur once, and the top ten carry under 8%. This CDR3 has 16 residues. The V gene's germline CDR1 is SGHRS and CDR2 YFSETQ. The germline V and J ends were trimmed by 0 bases and 7 bases, with 14 bases remaining between them. The V gene is TRBV5-1, the J gene TRBJ1-6; TRBD1 might be the D (6 bases). The sequence was collected from a man aged 45-60 years with acute or convalescent COVID-19. What was sequenced was peripheral blood. CDR3 DNA sequence: TGCGCCAGCAGCTTGGACCAGACAGGAGTAAATTCACCCCTCCACTTT. This encodes CASSLDQTGVNSPLHF.